One sample yielded the 31 T cell receptor beta chains listed below, sequenced in a study of blood T cell dynamics during melanoma immunotherapy. Here immunoSEQ multiplex PCR was the method, and the copy in TCRdb shows in-frame clones only, minus some. The data hold approximately 15,000 clones, with 86% observed a single time. Time point described: week 3, after first cycle of checkpoint inhibitor. The sample consisted of blood, taken from a patient treated with checkpoint blockade. These TCRs come from a human donor with melanoma.

The chain carries TRBV5-5 and TRBJ2-2; 8 positions match TRBD2. CDR1 is SGHKS and CDR2 is YYEKEE in the germline V gene (reference sequence). Unmatched junction bases numbered 9, after V lost 2 bases and J lost 6 bases. The CDR3 is 16 amino acids. The CDR3 is CASSFSSGSRAGELFF. The CDR3 nucleotides are TGTGCCAGCAGCTTTTCCAGCGGGAGTCGCGCCGGGGAGCTGTTTTTT. The full variable domain, in which reference TRBV5-5 and TRBJ2-2 provide the parts outside the CDR3, is DAGVTQSPTHLIKTRGQQVTLRCSPISGHKSVSWYQQVLGQGPQFIFQYYEKEERGRGNFPDRFSARQFPNYSSELNVNALLLGDSALYLCASSFSSGSRAGELFFGEGSRLTVL.

The rearrangement uses TRBV28 and TRBJ2-3; D remains ambiguous. Germline V gene sequence: CDR1 MDHEN, CDR2 SYDVKM. The CDR3 consists of 14 residues. Trimming stripped 3 bases from V and 0 bases from J, with 7 bases between. The CDR3 sequence is CASSLRRSTDTQYF. The DNA for the CDR3 is TGTGCCAGCAGTTTGCGGCGGAGCACAGATACGCAGTATTTT.

V and J are TRBV19 and TRBJ2-7, with 10 bases identical to TRBD2. CDR1 and CDR2 from the germline V gene are LNHDA and SQIVND (reference sequence). V shed 6 bases, J shed 2 bases, and the junction held 7 bases outside the gene matches. The CDR3 runs to 15 residues. CDR3 nucleotide sequence: TGTGCCAGTAGCCTTGGTGGACTAGCGGCCTACGAGCAGTACTTC. Protein: CASSLGGLAAYEQYF.

The rearrangement links TRBV11-3 to TRBJ1-4; D is possibly TRBD1 (5 bases). Trimming took 6 bases from V and 4 from J, leaving 21 bases between them. CDR1 and CDR2 from the germline V gene are SGHNT and YENEEA. There are 17 residues in the CDR3. CDR3 in amino acids: CASRLHQGGQYNEKLFF. CDR3 nucleotide sequence: TGTGCCAGCAGGCTCCATCAGGGAGGGCAATATAATGAAAAACTGTTTTTT. The complete variable domain, with remaining parts taken from reference TRBV11-3 and TRBJ1-4, reads EAGVVQSPRYKIIEKKQPVAFWCNPISGHNTLYWYLQNLGQGPELLIRYENEEAVDDSQLPKDRFSAERLKGVDSTLKIQPAELGDSAVYLCASRLHQGGQYNEKLFFGSGTQLSVL.

The chain recombines TRBV5-1 with TRBJ2-1; D may be TRBD1 or TRBD2 (6 bases each). The CDR3 is made up of 17 amino acids. V lost 4 bases and J lost 4, with 21 bases in between. The germline gives CDR1 SGHRS, CDR2 YFSETQ. The CDR3 is CASSIQGISGLYNEQFF. The CDR3, as DNA: TGCGCCAGCAGCATACAGGGAATTTCGGGACTTTACAATGAGCAGTTCTTC.

This clone was found once. The chain employs TRBV18 and TRBJ1-2; no definite D call. This CDR3 comprises 15 residues. V was shortened by 3 bases and J by 1 base, with 12 bases between the two germline ends. Per germline, CDR1 KGHSH and CDR2 LQKENI. DNA for the CDR3: TGTGCCAGCTCACCCGATGTGGGCGATAACTATGGCTACACCTTC. This encodes CASSPDVGDNYGYTF.

This clone came up once. The rearrangement joins TRBV2 to TRBJ2-2; maybe TRBD2 (6 bases). CDR3 size: 14 residues. Germline CDR1 is SNHLY and CDR2 is FYNNEI. V was clipped by 6 bases and J by 2 bases, with 10 bases between them. The CDR3 sequence is CASRSEGNTGELFF. The CDR3 bases are TGTGCCAGCAGGTCGGAGGGAAACACCGGGGAGCTGTTTTTT. The full variable domain, with the rest looked up from reference TRBV2 and TRBJ2-2, is EPEVTQTPSHQVTQMGQEVILRCVPISNHLYFYWYRQILGQKVEFLVSFYNNEISEKSEIFDDQFSVERPDGSNFTLKIRSTKLEDSAMYFCASRSEGNTGELFFGEGSRLTVL.

The gene calls are TRBV18 and TRBJ2-7; TRBD2 agrees at 10 bases. The CDR3 totals 16 residues. V was clipped by 2 bases and J by 3 bases; unmatched bases: 7. Germline loops: CDR1 KGHSH, CDR2 LQKENI. CDR3 DNA: TGTGCCAGCTCACCAAGTCGAGGACTAGCGGTCTACGAGCAGTACTTC. Translating gives CASSPSRGLAVYEQYF.

CDR3 sequence (DNA): TGTGCCAGCACGGCGATCGGGCCTCCTGGGAATGAGCAGTTCTTC. This codes for CASTAIGPPGNEQFF. V gene TRBV25-1 combines with J gene TRBJ2-1; D is unresolved. Germline lookup yields CDR1 MGHDK and CDR2 SYGVNS. V was pared by 7 bases and J by 7 bases, with 20 bases between. The CDR3 sequence is 15 residues long.

The chain uses TRBV5-4 and TRBJ1-1, with D possibly being TRBD1 (6 bases). The CDR3 is made up of 14 amino acids. CDR1 SGHNT and CDR2 YYREEE come from the germline V gene (reference sequence). V gave up 2 bases and J gave up 5 bases, with 13 bases separating them. CDR3 sequence (DNA): TGTGCCAGCAGCTTAAGACAGGCGGGTACTGAAGCTTTCTTT. Encoded protein: CASSLRQAGTEAFF.

This chain connects TRBV30 to TRBJ2-7; TRBD2 is a possible D gene (6 bases). Trimming cost V 0 bases and J 5 bases, with 14 bases left between them. The CDR3 covers 14 residues. Germline CDR1 and CDR2: GTSNPN and SVGIG (reference sequence). Written as DNA, the CDR3 is TGTGCCTGGAGTGTTTGGGGCAGGGAGGACGAGCAGTACTTC. Translation: CAWSVWGREDEQYF.

CDR3 sequence reads: CASSQMAGTLTGELFF. DNA for the CDR3: TGCGCCAGCAGCCAGATGGCCGGGACGCTTACCGGGGAGCTGTTTTTT. The chain carries TRBV4-3 and TRBJ2-2; D may correspond to TRBD1 or TRBD2 (5 bases each). Trimming stripped 3 bases from V and 5 bases from J, with 16 bases between. The CDR3 extends over 16 amino acids. Germline V CDR1 and CDR2: LGHNA, YSLEER.

The rearrangement joins TRBV5-1 to TRBJ2-5; D not certain. Per the germline V gene, CDR1 is SGHRS and CDR2 is YFSETQ. The CDR3 loop spans 14 amino acids. V was cut by 0 bases and J by 2 bases, with 8 bases left in between. DNA for the CDR3: TGCGCCAGCAGCTTGGAGGGTCTTCAAGAGACCCAGTACTTC. Translated, it gives CASSLEGLQETQYF.

This chain links TRBV6-5 with TRBJ2-1, with D maybe TRBD1 (8 bases). CDR3 length equals 13 residues. Germline V gene sequence: CDR1 MNHEY, CDR2 SVGAGI. V was clipped by 4 bases and J by 9 bases, with 13 bases between them. Written as DNA, the CDR3 is TGTGCCAGCAGTTCCTACAGGGGGGGTGAGCAGTTCTTC. Protein product: CASSSYRGGEQFF.

The V call is TRBV6-5, the J call TRBJ2-1; TRBD2 matches 13 bases. Germline lookup yields CDR1 MNHEY and CDR2 SVGAGI. The CDR3 is made up of 15 amino acids. Germline trimming cut 5 bases from V and 7 bases from J; bases unmatched to any gene: 5. CDR3 protein: CASSGLAGVFNEQFF. The CDR3 DNA sequence: TGTGCCAGCAGTGGACTAGCGGGAGTTTTTAATGAGCAGTTCTTC.

This sequence joins TRBV9 and TRBJ2-7, with TRBD2 matching 9 bases. The CDR3 extends over 15 amino acids. The germline V gene encodes CDR1 SGDLS and CDR2 YYNGEE. V lost 0 bases and J lost 3; bases outside the gene matches: 4. In DNA, the CDR3 is TGTGCCAGCAGCGTAGGGGGCGGGAGGGACTACGAGCAGTACTTC. Protein: CASSVGGGRDYEQYF.

V and J are TRBV7-8 and TRBJ2-3, with D perhaps matching TRBD1 or TRBD2 (5 bases each). The CDR3 consists of 15 residues. Germline V lookup: CDR1 SGHVS, CDR2 FQNEAQ. Trimming cost V 1 base and J 5 bases, with 13 bases left between them. In DNA form, the CDR3 reads TGTGCCAGCAGCTTAGACGGGGCCGCGGGAGATACGCAGTATTTT. Translation gives CASSLDGAAGDTQYF.

This clone was observed a handful of times. One end of the junction is discordant with germline, which a read error may explain. This chain uses TRBV29-1 with TRBJ1-5, with 7 bases matching TRBD1. Germline V CDR1 and CDR2: SQVTM, ANQGSEA. The CDR3 contains 12 residues. CDR3 nucleotides: TGCAGCGTTAAAGACAGGGATCAGCCCCAGCATTTT. Protein sequence: CSVKDRDQPQHF. The full variable domain, in which reference TRBV29-1 and TRBJ1-5 provide the parts outside the CDR3, is SAVISQKPSRDICQRGTSLTIQCQVDSQVTMMFWYRQQPGQSLTLIATANQGSEATYESGFVIDKFPISRPNLTFSTLTVSNMSPEDSSIYLCSVKDRDQPQHFGDGTRLSIL.

V and J are TRBV6-5 and TRBJ2-3; D is possibly TRBD2 (6 bases). Germline V CDR1 and CDR2: MNHEY, SVGAGI. The CDR3 extends over 14 amino acids. V was cut by 5 bases and J by 0 bases, with 9 bases left in between. DNA of the CDR3: TGTGCCAGCAGTGACGGGACTAGCACAGATACGCAGTATTTT. The encoded protein is CASSDGTSTDTQYF.

The sample holds a few counts of this clone. V gene TRBV6-1 combines with J gene TRBJ1-1; a possible D gene is TRBD1 (6 bases). The V end was cut by 6 bases, the J end by 1 base, with 9 bases between. Per the germline V gene, CDR1 is MNHNS and CDR2 is SASEGT. CDR3 length: 13 residues. CDR3 sequence: CASSDRRNTEAFF. The CDR3, as DNA: TGTGCCAGCAGCGACAGGCGGAACACTGAAGCTTTCTTT.

This clone was detected only a few times. The rearrangement joins TRBV7-6 to TRBJ2-1, with 9 bases aligning to TRBD2. Germline lookup yields CDR1 SGHVS and CDR2 FNYEAQ. V lost 6 bases, J lost 4 bases, and 7 bases stayed unmatched. The CDR3 contains 15 residues. CDR3 sequence: CASSWLAGGYNEQFF. The CDR3 DNA follows: TGTGCCAGCAGTTGGCTGGCGGGAGGGTACAATGAGCAGTTCTTC. Combining the CDR3 with reference TRBV7-6 and TRBJ2-1 gives the whole variable domain GAGVSQSPRYKVTKRGQDVALRCDPISGHVSLYWYRQALGQGPEFLTYFNYEAQQDKSGLPNDRFSAERPEGSISTLTIQRTEQRDSAMYRCASSWLAGGYNEQFFGPGTRLTVL.

V usage is TRBV7-9 and J usage is TRBJ1-3; no firm D call. CDR3 length equals 14 residues. Germline CDR1 is SEHNR and CDR2 is FQNEAQ (reference sequence). The V and J ends lost 3 bases and 4 bases respectively, with 10 bases between them. The CDR3 here is CASSFRAVGNTIYF. CDR3 DNA: TGTGCCAGCAGCTTCCGGGCCGTGGGAAACACCATATATTTT. Drawing the rest from reference TRBV7-9 and TRBJ1-3, the complete variable domain is DTGVSQNPRHKITKRGQNVTFRCDPISEHNRLYWYRQTLGQGPEFLTYFQNEAQLEKSRLLSDRFSAERPKGSFSTLEIQRTEQGDSAMYLCASSFRAVGNTIYFGEGSWLTVV.

The chain recombines TRBV11-2 with TRBJ2-7, with TRBD2 matching 7 bases. V lost 1 base to trimming and J lost 0 bases; unmatched junction nucleotides: 15. The germline CDR1 and CDR2 sequences are SGHAT and FQNNGV. The CDR3 runs 19 residues. The CDR3 sequence is CASSLVYPSGVQSSYEQYF. The CDR3 DNA is TGTGCCAGCAGCTTAGTATACCCTAGCGGTGTTCAGAGCTCCTACGAGCAGTACTTC.

CDR3 in DNA: TGTGCCAGCAGTTACAGGGCAACTAATGAAAAACTGTTTTTT. It translates to CASSYRATNEKLFF. V gene TRBV6-5 combines with J gene TRBJ1-4; D is undetermined. The CDR3 totals 14 residues. Germline lookup yields CDR1 MNHEY and CDR2 SVGAGI. Trimming took off 2 bases at V and 0 bases at J, with 4 bases between the two ends.

This chain connects TRBV7-9 to TRBJ2-3; TRBD2 agrees at 7 bases. V dropped 5 bases and J dropped 2; count of bases not matched to a gene: 10. This CDR3 has 16 residues. Germline V gene data show CDR1 as SEHNR and CDR2 as FQNEAQ (reference sequence). CDR3 sequence (DNA): TGTGCCAGCAGCCGAATAGCGGGCCATGTCACAGATACGCAGTATTTT. The encoded protein is CASSRIAGHVTDTQYF. The full variable domain, with the rest looked up from reference TRBV7-9 and TRBJ2-3, is DTGVSQNPRHKITKRGQNVTFRCDPISEHNRLYWYRQTLGQGPEFLTYFQNEAQLEKSRLLSDRFSAERPKGSFSTLEIQRTEQGDSAMYLCASSRIAGHVTDTQYFGPGTRLTVL.

The chain recombines TRBV5-1 with TRBJ2-3, with unresolved D. Germline assignment: CDR1 SGHRS and CDR2 YFSETQ. This CDR3 region has 12 residues. V was trimmed by 1 base and J by 3 bases, leaving 3 bases between them. The CDR3 DNA is TGCGCCAGCAGCTTGAATACAGATACGCAGTATTTT. It encodes CASSLNTDTQYF.

J is TRBJ2-1 and V is TRBV30, with 11 bases aligning to TRBD2. This CDR3 contains 18 residues. Germline values: CDR1 GTSNPN, CDR2 SVGIG (reference sequence). The V segment lost 4 bases and the J segment 5 bases; nucleotides outside the gene matches: 16. DNA for the CDR3: TGTGCCTGGAACCGCCAGGGGGCTAGCGGGAGGATTCACAATGAGCAGTTCTTC. This gives the protein CAWNRQGASGRIHNEQFF.

DNA of the CDR3: TGTGCCAGTAACACCGTAACAGGGGGCTTTCAGCCCCAGCATTTT. It translates to CASNTVTGGFQPQHF. J is TRBJ1-5 and V is TRBV19; TRBD1 aligns across 9 bases. Germline trimming cut 7 bases from V and 6 bases from J; bases unmatched to any gene: 10. The CDR3 extends over 15 amino acids. Per the germline V gene, CDR1 is LNHDA and CDR2 is SQIVND (reference sequence).

This chain connects TRBV27 to TRBJ1-2; TRBD1 agrees at 10 bases. With 5 bases clipped from V and 3 bases from J, the junction kept 18 bases outside the gene matches. From germline, CDR1 is MNHEY and CDR2 SMNVEV (reference sequence). The CDR3 runs to 19 residues. The CDR3 DNA sequence: TGTGCCAGCAGTCTAAGACCCCGGGACAGGGGCCTTGGCGACTATGGCTACACCTTC. Amino acid sequence: CASSLRPRDRGLGDYGYTF.

This chain links TRBV2 with TRBJ1-6, with a weak D call TRBD1 (6 bases). V shed 4 bases and J shed 9 bases, with 13 bases lying between them. Germline loops: CDR1 SNHLY, CDR2 FYNNEI. This CDR3 region has 14 residues. The CDR3 nucleotides are TGTGCCAGCAGTGTACAGGGACTTAGTTCACCCCTCCACTTT. Amino acid sequence: CASSVQGLSSPLHF.

The genes are TRBV5-6 and TRBJ1-1, with TRBD1 identical over 7 bases. The junction had 3 bases not matched to a gene; V was cut back by 0 bases and J by 1 base. Germline-derived CDR1 and CDR2 are SGHDT and YYEEEE. CDR3 length equals 15 residues. The CDR3 reads CASSLETGSNTEAFF. As DNA, the CDR3 is TGTGCCAGCAGCTTGGAGACAGGGTCGAACACTGAAGCTTTCTTT.